A selection of T cell receptor beta chains follows, all from one sample in a study of shared clonotypes between healthy human individuals. TCRdb's copy holds only in-frame clones and misses some; the assay was immunoSEQ multiplex PCR. Of hundreds of thousands of clones listed, 97% are singletons. Sample: naive CD4+ T cells sorted from blood. Receptor source: a woman in her 30s in good health. CDR3s include the opening cysteine and the closing phenylalanine or tryptophan. The D gene is left open where the match is weak. The size of a clone is reported for some rows only, either as once, few or many, or as a class for expanded clones.

v_gene,j_gene,d_gene,abundance,CDR3aa,CDR3nt
TRBV21-1,TRBJ2-2,-,-,CASSKVRDNANTGELFF,TGTGCCAGCAGCAAAGTACGGGACAACGCGAACACCGGGGAGCTGTTTTTT
TRBV2,TRBJ2-2,-,-,CASRPRSRAVGELFF,TGTGCCAGCAGACCCCGATCCAGGGCGGTCGGGGAGCTGTTTTTT
TRBV27,TRBJ2-3,-,-,CASSPDLQGYLYF,TGTGCCAGCAGCCCGGACTTACAGGGATACTTGTATTTT
TRBV10-3,TRBJ2-3,TRBD2,-,CAIGGRAQDTQYF,TGTGCCATCGGGGGGAGGGCCCAAGATACGCAGTATTTT
TRBV18,TRBJ2-7,TRBD2,-,CASSPRGGSEGEQYF,TGTGCCAGCTCACCACGGGGAGGGTCAGAGGGCGAGCAGTACTTC
TRBV2,TRBJ2-4,TRBD2,-,CASHPPSGKIGSKNIQYF,TGTGCCAGCCATCCCCCTAGCGGGAAGATCGGGTCCAAAAACATTCAGTACTTC
TRBV30,TRBJ1-2,TRBD1,once,CAWSAGTGINYGYTF,TGTGCCTGGAGTGCAGGGACAGGGATTAACTATGGCTACACCTTC
TRBV5-1,TRBJ2-3,TRBD2,-,CASSLGGLAGISDTQYF,TGCGCCAGCAGCTTGGGTGGTCTAGCGGGAATTTCTGATACGCAGTATTTT
TRBV5-1,TRBJ2-7,TRBD2,-,CASSFLPLGTSGYEQYF,TGCGCCAGCAGCTTTCTCCCCCTCGGGACTAGCGGATACGAGCAGTACTTC
TRBV28,TRBJ2-7,TRBD1,-,CASRGTGFSYEQYF,TGTGCCAGCCGAGGGACAGGGTTTTCCTACGAGCAGTACTTC
TRBV5-5,TRBJ2-1,-,-,CASSGPGNEQFF,TGTGCCAGCAGCGGGCCGGGCAATGAGCAGTTCTTC
TRBV18,TRBJ2-7,TRBD1,once,CASSPPGQGPGEQYF,TGTGCCAGCTCACCACCGGGACAGGGACCCGGCGAGCAGTACTTC
TRBV15,TRBJ2-1,TRBD2,-,CATSRQLAGGLPGGQFF,TGTGCCACCAGCAGACAATTAGCGGGAGGGTTACCGGGCGGGCAGTTCTTC
TRBV5-8,TRBJ2-2,-,-,CASSADRLVGSGELFF,TGTGCCAGCAGCGCCGATAGACTAGTCGGGTCCGGGGAGCTGTTTTTT
TRBV19,TRBJ1-5,TRBD1,-,CASSRQGASGNQPQHF,TGTGCCAGTAGTCGACAGGGGGCGAGCGGCAATCAGCCCCAGCATTTT
TRBV7-6,TRBJ2-7,TRBD2,-,CASSLSGKSSGRGHEQYF,TGTGCCAGCAGCTTATCAGGCAAGTCTAGCGGGAGGGGCCACGAGCAGTACTTC
TRBV2,TRBJ2-7,TRBD2,once,CASSLAGVEYF,TGTGCCAGCAGTCTAGCGGGAGTGGAGTACTTC
TRBV2,TRBJ1-3,-,-,CASNFVSQGPNTIYF,TGTGCCAGCAATTTCGTGTCCCAGGGTCCAAACACCATATATTTT
TRBV28,TRBJ2-1,TRBD2,-,CASSSRLAKRYNEQFF,TGTGCCAGCAGTTCCCGACTAGCGAAAAGGTACAATGAGCAGTTCTTC
TRBV4-1,TRBJ2-2,-,-,CASSSGPGRVNTGELFF,TGCGCCAGCAGCAGCGGGCCGGGACGGGTAAACACCGGGGAGCTGTTTTTT
TRBV7-8,TRBJ2-4,-,once,CASSLEGRAFQNIQYF,TGTGCCAGCAGCTTAGAGGGCAGGGCCTTCCAAAACATTCAGTACTTC
TRBV11-2,TRBJ2-7,-,-,CASSLFQGSSYEQYF,TGTGCCAGCAGCTTATTCCAGGGGAGCTCCTACGAGCAGTACTTC
TRBV5-4,TRBJ2-7,TRBD1,-,CASSLSGTGGFYEQYF,TGTGCCAGCAGCTTGAGTGGGACAGGAGGTTTCTACGAGCAGTACTTC
TRBV29-1,TRBJ1-1,TRBD1,-,CSVQGALYEAFF,TGCAGCGTTCAGGGGGCCTTATATGAAGCTTTCTTT
TRBV28,TRBJ1-2,-,-,CASSLSNYGYTF,TGTGCCAGCAGTTTATCCAACTATGGCTACACCTTC
TRBV5-1,TRBJ1-1,-,-,CASSTGQSSEAFF,TGCGCCAGCAGCACAGGACAATCCTCTGAAGCTTTCTTT
TRBV6-6,TRBJ2-2,-,-,CASEGRGNTGELFF,TGTGCCAGCGAGGGACGAGGGAACACCGGGGAGCTGTTTTTT
TRBV18,TRBJ2-3,TRBD2,-,CASSPLAGAEDTQYF,TGTGCCAGCTCACCGCTAGCGGGAGCGGAAGATACGCAGTATTTT
TRBV12-5,TRBJ1-1,-,-,CASGWSTGGNMNTEAFF,TGTGCTAGTGGTTGGTCGACGGGTGGGAACATGAACACTGAAGCTTTCTTT
TRBV18,TRBJ1-4,-,-,CASSPLSIRNEKLFF,TGTGCCAGCTCACCACTATCTATCAGAAATGAAAAACTGTTTTTT
TRBV2,TRBJ2-3,-,-,CASSEGGARTDTQYF,TGTGCCAGCAGTGAGGGGGGAGCGAGGACAGATACGCAGTATTTT
TRBV19,TRBJ1-2,TRBD1,-,CASSIQDRAGYTF,TGTGCCAGTAGTATTCAGGACAGGGCTGGCTACACCTTC
TRBV6-5,TRBJ2-7,TRBD1,-,CASSYIGTGGYYEQYF,TGTGCCAGCAGTTACATTGGAACAGGGGGCTACTACGAGCAGTACTTC
TRBV30,TRBJ2-7,-,-,CAWSVAGISYEQYF,TGTGCCTGGAGTGTAGCAGGGATCTCCTACGAGCAGTACTTC
TRBV18,TRBJ1-2,-,-,CASSPGDDNYGYTF,TGTGCCAGCTCACCAGGGGACGATAACTATGGCTACACCTTC
TRBV30,TRBJ1-5,-,-,CAWSVRGNQPQHF,TGTGCCTGGAGTGTAAGGGGGAATCAGCCCCAGCATTTT
TRBV10-3,TRBJ1-2,TRBD1,once,CAIGQGAGYGYTF,TGTGCCATCGGACAGGGGGCGGGCTATGGCTACACCTTC
TRBV28,TRBJ1-1,-,-,CASSLPKNTEAFF,TGTGCCAGCAGTTTACCCAAGAACACTGAAGCTTTCTTT
TRBV5-1,TRBJ2-1,TRBD2,-,CASSLPGLAGGINEQFF,TGCGCCAGCAGCTTACCGGGACTAGCGGGAGGGATCAATGAGCAGTTCTTC
TRBV6-5,TRBJ2-2,-,-,CASRPDYRVTGELFF,TGTGCCAGCAGACCGGACTACAGGGTCACCGGGGAGCTGTTTTTT
TRBV4-1,TRBJ1-1,-,-,CASSLISGRGEAFF,TGCGCCAGCAGCCTGATTTCAGGGAGGGGAGAAGCTTTCTTT
TRBV5-1,TRBJ2-5,-,once,CASSFALYQETQYF,TGCGCCAGCAGCTTTGCCCTGTACCAAGAGACCCAGTACTTC
TRBV4-2,TRBJ2-1,-,-,CASSQEGTATSYNEQFF,TGTGCCAGCAGCCAAGAGGGGACTGCGACCTCCTACAATGAGCAGTTCTTC
TRBV19,TRBJ2-4,TRBD1,-,CASSRQGKSKNIQYF,TGTGCCAGTAGCAGACAGGGGAAGTCCAAAAACATTCAGTACTTC